Below are 32 T cell receptor beta chains sequenced from a single sample in a study of blood T cells in healthy people across ages (dated by TCRdb to the mid-2010s). Library generation was performed with 5' RACE. The sequencer listed for this sample is Illumina HiSeq 2500. A second PCR of roughly 7 to 11 cycles was performed with a sample-barcoded 5' primer and a J-beta primer mix. Using fastp trimming at Q25 and MiXCR clonotype assembly, TCRdb reanalyzed the public sequencing data and kept in-frame beta chains. Each record represents a unique CDR3 protein, reported with the most common genes and DNA among its rows. For this sample there are some 890,000 distinct CDR3 sequences; about 29% appear just once. 10% to 13% of the sample is held by the ten biggest clonotypes. The sample was also linked to a second study, of T cells of mothers and their children.

The sequencing input was blood. Source of these receptors: a woman aged 40 to 49 in good health.

On this clonotype itself: A read error may explain this, as a much larger clone is one base away. The chain links TRBV12-3 or TRBV12-4 to TRBJ2-3; D possibly corresponds to TRBD1 (6 bases). This CDR3 has 15 amino acids. DNA for the CDR3: TGTGCCTGCAGTTTAGGGGGTCCTTTCACAGATACGCAGTATTTT. It specifies CACSLGGPFTDTQYF.

This chain uses TRBV29-1 with TRBJ1-1; D remains unclear. V shed 4 bases and J shed 1 base, with 16 bases lying between them. CDR1 and CDR2 from the germline V gene are SQVTM and ANQGSEA. The CDR3 is 15 residues long. The DNA of the CDR3 is TGCAGCGTTGCTTACAGAGGCAGCTCGAACACTGAAGCTTTCTTT. Amino acids: CSVAYRGSSNTEAFF.

This clonotype was found many times. This rearrangement joins TRBV5-1 to TRBJ2-7; no reliable D call. This CDR3 is built from 14 residues. Trimming removed 0 bases from V and 5 bases from J, with 12 bases in between. Germline lookup yields CDR1 SGHRS and CDR2 YFSETQ. Here the CDR3 DNA reads TGCGCCAGCAGCTTGGCCATTTCGAGCCACGAGCAGTACTTC. Amino acid sequence: CASSLAISSHEQYF.

V is TRBV28 and J is TRBJ2-2; maybe TRBD1 (7 bases). The V end was cut by 9 bases, the J end by 3 bases, with 14 bases between. The CDR3 consists of 14 residues. Germline V gene lookup returns CDR1 MDHEN and CDR2 SYDVKM. In nucleotides, the CDR3 is TGTGCCAGTGTACAGGGGAGGTACACCGGGGAGCTGTTTTTT. Its protein is CASVQGRYTGELFF. The full variable domain, in which reference TRBV28 and TRBJ2-2 provide the parts outside the CDR3, is DVKVTQSSRYLVKRTGEKVFLECVQDMDHENMFWYRQDPGLGLRLIYFSYDVKMKEKGDIPEGYSVSREKKERFSLILESASTNQTSMYLCASVQGRYTGELFFGEGSRLTVL.

This clonotype has ten or more counts. This chain joins TRBV20-1 and TRBJ2-7; 8 positions agree with TRBD1. Trimming removed 3 bases from V and 10 bases from J; junction bases left unmatched: 2. CDR3 length: 10 residues. Germline V gene sequence: CDR1 DFQATT, CDR2 SNEGSKA (reference sequence). The DNA for the CDR3 is TGCAGTGCTAGCCAGGGGGCTCAGTACTTC. Translated, it gives CSASQGAQYF.

This clonotype has a count of ten or more. This rearrangement joins TRBV7-3 to TRBJ2-7; 8 nucleotides agree with TRBD2. V lost 2 bases, J lost 7 bases, and 4 bases stayed unmatched. The CDR3 length is 13 residues. Per the germline V gene, CDR1 is SGHTA and CDR2 is FQGTGA. CDR3 in DNA: TGTGCCAGCAGCTTAGTGCCGGGGGGGGAGCAGTACTTC. Residues: CASSLVPGGEQYF.

The chain uses TRBV7-3 and TRBJ1-1; possible D gene TRBD1, 6 bases. Germline V gene lookup returns CDR1 SGHTA and CDR2 FQGTGA. The CDR3 has 16 amino acids. The germline V and J ends were trimmed by 0 bases and 5 bases, with 16 bases remaining between them. DNA of the CDR3: TGTGCCAGCAGCTTAACTACAGGGTACAGGAGGACTGAAGCTTTCTTT. It yields the protein CASSLTTGYRRTEAFF.

This clonotype appeared many times. The CDR3 protein is CASSLMLGALGYTF. CDR3 DNA sequence: TGTGCCAGCAGCTTGATGTTGGGGGCGCTCGGCTACACCTTC. This chain uses TRBV5-5 with TRBJ1-2, with D maybe TRBD1 (6 bases). Per germline, CDR1 SGHKS and CDR2 YYEKEE (reference sequence). Trimming removed 1 base from V and 8 bases from J, with 15 bases in between. The CDR3 is 14 amino acids.

This clonotype has a handful of counts. The rearrangement links TRBV5-1 to TRBJ2-7; D ambiguous. There are 13 residues in the CDR3. CDR1 is SGHRS, CDR2 YFSETQ, per germline. V lost 4 bases, J lost 3 bases, and 11 bases lay in between. The chain's CDR3 is CASSPLGFYEQYF. CDR3 DNA: TGCGCCAGCAGCCCCCTGGGTTTCTACGAGCAGTACTTC.

The rearrangement links TRBV7-2 to TRBJ1-6; TRBD1 agrees at 7 bases. The CDR3 is 16 residues long. V dropped 1 base and J dropped 7; count of bases not matched to a gene: 7. The V gene's germline CDR1 is SGHTA and CDR2 FQGNSA. For the CDR3, the DNA is TGTGCCAGCAGCTTAGTGACAGGGTATTCGAATTCACCCCTCCACTTT. This encodes CASSLVTGYSNSPLHF. Drawing the rest from reference TRBV7-2 and TRBJ1-6, the complete variable domain is GAGVSQSPSNKVTEKGKDVELRCDPISGHTALYWYRQSLGQGLEFLIYFQGNSAPDKSGLPSDRFSAERTGGSVSTLTIQRTQQEDSAVYLCASSLVTGYSNSPLHFGNGTRLTVT.

The chain uses TRBV28 and TRBJ2-7, with a weak D call TRBD1 (6 bases). Deletions cut 7 bases from V and 1 base from J, with 17 bases between. Germline values: CDR1 MDHEN, CDR2 SYDVKM. The CDR3 is made up of 15 amino acids. This CDR3 reads CASKKQGSTSYEQYF. The CDR3 nucleotides are TGTGCCAGCAAAAAACAGGGATCAACGTCCTACGAGCAGTACTTC.

This clonotype was found many times. V is TRBV20-1 and J is TRBJ2-7; 9 nucleotides align to TRBD1. The CDR3 is 14 residues long. Looked up from germline, CDR1 is DFQATT and CDR2 is SNEGSKA (reference sequence). J was trimmed by 4 bases and V by 6 bases; bases with no gene match: 10. The CDR3 loop reads CSAAPGTGTYEQYF. CDR3 nucleotide sequence: TGCAGTGCGGCCCCCGGGACAGGGACATACGAGCAGTACTTC.

As regards this clonotype: A much larger clone differs by one base, so this may be a read error. The rearrangement joins TRBV7-6 to TRBJ1-2; 9 bases are a match to TRBD1. Germline lookup yields CDR1 SGHVS and CDR2 FNYEAQ. The CDR3 sequence is 14 residues long. V was clipped by 5 bases and J by 9 bases; unmatched bases: 10. The CDR3 reads CASSVQGARYSYTF. CDR3 in DNA: TGTGCCAGCAGCGTACAGGGGGCGAGGTATAGCTACACCTTC.

This clonotype appeared once. This is likely a read error, given that the CDR3 carries no conserved phenylalanine or tryptophan at its end. The gene calls are TRBV6-6 and TRBJ1-6, with D possibly being TRBD1 (5 bases). The CDR3 sequence is 15 residues long. V shed 4 bases and J shed 5 bases, with 12 bases lying between them. Germline V gene sequence: CDR1 MNHNY, CDR2 SVGAGI (reference sequence). The CDR3 region is CASSSWQGDNSPLHV. CDR3 DNA sequence: TGTGCCAGCAGTTCTTGGCAGGGCGATAATTCACCCCTCCACGTT.

This clonotype occurred many times. J is TRBJ2-4 and V is TRBV4-1; the D gene is possibly TRBD1 (5 bases). The V gene's germline CDR1 is MGHRA and CDR2 YSYEKL. This CDR3 comprises 17 residues. Deletions cut 6 bases from V and 0 bases from J, with 18 bases between. The chain's CDR3 is CASSQSIGAEAKNIQYF. For the CDR3, the DNA is TGCGCCAGCAGTCAGTCAATTGGGGCAGAAGCCAAAAACATTCAGTACTTC.

The chain links TRBV5-1 to TRBJ1-3; D unclear. This CDR3 comprises 15 residues. With 1 base removed from V and 0 bases from J, the gap between germline ends came to 8 bases. CDR1 and CDR2 (germline): SGHRS, YFSETQ. The CDR3 loop is CASSLQGISGNTIYF. The CDR3 DNA follows: TGCGCCAGCAGCTTGCAAGGGATCTCTGGAAACACCATATATTTT.

About this clonotype itself: A much larger clonotype is one base distant, so this may be a read error. The genes are TRBV28 and TRBJ2-7, with unresolved D. The CDR3 is made up of 12 amino acids. Germline loops: CDR1 MDHEN, CDR2 SYDVKM. V dropped 7 bases and J dropped 6 bases, with 13 bases sitting between them. The CDR3 region has the DNA TGTGCCAGCAAGAAGGAACCCTGCGAGCAGTACTTC. Protein sequence: CASKKEPCEQYF.

This clonotype was seen more than once but under ten times. This may be a read error: a much more frequent sequence differs by one nucleotide. The chain combines TRBV7-8 with TRBJ2-1; D gene uncertain. The CDR3 sequence is 16 residues long. CDR1 is SGHVS and CDR2 is FQNEAQ in the germline V gene. V was pared by 5 bases and J by 3 bases, with 17 bases between. CDR3 DNA sequence: TGTGCCAGCAGCCCCCCTGGCAGCTGGAGCTACAATGAGCAGTTCTTC. Translated, it gives CASSPPGSWSYNEQFF.

The CDR3 loop is CASSRGGPNSYNEQYF. The CDR3 nucleotides read TGTGCCAGCAGTAGGGGGGGACCGAACTCCTACAATGAGCAGTACTTC. The chain is built from TRBV2 and TRBJ2-1, with a weak D call TRBD2 (7 bases). The J call may be in error: the DNA end matches TRBJ2-7 better. The CDR3 runs 16 residues. The germline CDR1 and CDR2 sequences are SNHLY and FYNNEI.

The V call is TRBV27, the J call TRBJ2-7, with 8 bases lining up with TRBD2. The germline gives CDR1 MNHEY, CDR2 SMNVEV (reference sequence). V lost 2 bases, J lost 3 bases, and 6 bases stayed unmatched. This CDR3 spans 15 amino acids. CDR3 bases: TGTGCCAGCAGTTTACGGAGCGGGGGCAGCTACGAGCAGTACTTC. It codes for CASSLRSGGSYEQYF.

To note about this clonotype: A much larger clone lies one base from this, so it may be a read error. CDR3 bases: TGTGGCACCAGCAGAGATGCGGGGAAGGACATTCAGTACTTC. Amino acid sequence: CGTSRDAGKDIQYF. This chain connects TRBV15 to TRBJ2-4; D might be TRBD2 (6 bases). This CDR3 spans 14 amino acids. CDR1 and CDR2 (germline): LNHNV, YYDKDF (reference sequence).

As for this clonotype: The junction shows a germline mismatch at one end, possibly a read error. CDR3 DNA sequence: TGTGCCTGCAGGTCACAGTCAACTAATGAAAAACTGTTTTTT. Encoded protein: CACRSQSTNEKLFF. The rearrangement uses TRBV7-9 and TRBJ1-4; D is uncertain. This CDR3 spans 14 amino acids. Germline V gene data show CDR1 as SEHNR and CDR2 as FQNEAQ (reference sequence). Together with reference TRBV7-9 and TRBJ1-4, the CDR3 gives the full variable domain: DTGVSQNPRHKITKRGQNVTFRCDPISEHNRLYWYRQTLGQGPEFLTYFQNEAQLEKSRLLSDRFSAERPKGSFSTLEIQRTEQGDSAMYLCACRSQSTNEKLFFGSGTQLSVL.

The table lists this clonotype with many counts. The chain uses TRBV27 and TRBJ1-2; 10 bases are a match to TRBD1. V was pared by 5 bases and J by 4 bases, with 13 bases of the junction left unmatched. Germline lookup yields CDR1 MNHEY and CDR2 SMNVEV (reference sequence). The CDR3 has 17 residues. CDR3 in DNA: TGTGCCAGCAGTCTAACCCGGGGACAGGGGAAGGTCTATGGCTACACCTTC. It yields the protein CASSLTRGQGKVYGYTF.

This clonotype came up many times. This chain connects TRBV25-1 to TRBJ2-5; 7 bases map to TRBD2. Germline V lookup: CDR1 MGHDK, CDR2 SYGVNS. Trimming removed 3 bases from V and 5 bases from J; junction bases left unmatched: 6. The CDR3 sequence is 14 residues long. This CDR3 is CASSDPTSSETQYF. Here the CDR3 DNA reads TGTGCCAGCAGTGATCCGACTAGCTCGGAGACCCAGTACTTC.

The J gene is TRBJ2-5, the V gene TRBV20-1; D is tentatively TRBD1 or TRBD2 (5 bases each). Germline V gene lookup returns CDR1 DFQATT and CDR2 SNEGSKA (reference sequence). Trimming took off 1 base at V and 13 bases at J, with 25 bases between the two ends. This CDR3 has 15 residues. The CDR3 spells CSARAGGMIGETWYF. In nucleotides, the CDR3 is TGCAGTGCTAGAGCTGGGGGAATGATCGGGGAGACCTGGTACTTC.

This clonotype was detected only a few times. The chain joins TRBV5-1 to TRBJ1-2; D is unclear. Germline V gives CDR1 SGHRS, CDR2 YFSETQ. The CDR3 contains 15 residues. Trimming took off 2 bases at V and 0 bases at J, with 11 bases between the two ends. The CDR3 spells CASSFADTSNYGYTF. In DNA, the CDR3 is TGCGCCAGCAGCTTCGCCGACACCTCTAACTATGGCTACACCTTC.

This clonotype has just a few counts. This chain connects TRBV6-5 to TRBJ1-3; D is possibly TRBD1 (5 bases). The CDR3 contains 15 residues. Trimming shortened V by 6 bases and J by 0 bases, and 12 bases separated the two germline ends. Germline V gene sequence: CDR1 MNHEY, CDR2 SVGAGI. The CDR3 bases are TGTGCCAGCAGCCCCCCGCAGGGCTCTGGAAACACCATATATTTT. Translation: CASSPPQGSGNTIYF.

This clonotype was seen many times. This chain links TRBV7-3 with TRBJ2-7; D remains unclear. The CDR3 consists of 16 residues. Between the trimmed V and J ends, which lost 2 bases and 3 bases, there was a span of 17 bases. Germline assignment: CDR1 SGHTA and CDR2 FQGTGA. This CDR3 reads CASSLYLGLLVYEQYF. The CDR3 nucleotides read TGTGCCAGCAGCTTATATTTGGGCTTACTCGTCTACGAGCAGTACTTC.

This clonotype came up a few times. The gene calls are TRBV27 and TRBJ2-3, with 7 bases matching TRBD1. From germline, CDR1 is MNHEY and CDR2 SMNVEV (reference sequence). J was trimmed by 6 bases and V by 0 bases; bases with no gene match: 9. There are 16 residues in the CDR3. The CDR3 DNA follows: TGTGCCAGCAGTTTATCGAACAGGGGCATTTCCGATACGCAGTATTTT. Amino acids: CASSLSNRGISDTQYF.

Remarks on this clonotype: With a much larger clone just one base away, this may be a read error. V and J are TRBV29-1 and TRBJ1-1; TRBD1 matches at 8 bases. Germline V gene data show CDR1 as SQVTM and CDR2 as ANQGSEA. The CDR3 has 14 amino acids. The CDR3 bases are TGCAGCGTTGAAGACCAGGGGGCAGGGACTGAAGTTTTCTTT. The encoded protein is CSVEDQGAGTEVFF.

The chain employs TRBV29-1 and TRBJ2-7, with D perhaps matching TRBD1 (7 bases). The CDR3 consists of 13 residues. Per the germline V gene, CDR1 is SQVTM and CDR2 is ANQGSEA. Trimming stripped 4 bases from V and 1 base from J, with 11 bases between. The CDR3 region has the DNA TGCAGCGTTGTACCAGGGGGGTCCTACGAGCAGTACTTC. This encodes CSVVPGGSYEQYF.

In its sample, this clonotype was seen a few times. Mismatch with germline at one junction end may stem from a read error. DNA of the CDR3: TGTGCCAGCAGCTTAAATCCTTCTTCAGTTGGGTCTGAGGCTTTCTTT. Translated: CASSLNPSSVGSEAFF. The chain is built from TRBV11-2 and TRBJ1-1, with no clear D. There are 16 residues in the CDR3. Germline V gene data show CDR1 as SGHAT and CDR2 as FQNNGV.